The 27 T cell receptor beta chains reported below all come from one sample, sequenced in a study of blood T cell repertoires in COVID-19. Libraries were prepared by immunoSEQ multiplex PCR; TCRdb keeps only in-frame clonotypes and omits some of them. The sample yields 25,000 to 40,000 clones, 85% seen once. Material for sequencing was peripheral blood. The receptor set was obtained from a woman aged 55-70 years with active COVID-19.

The V and J genes are TRBV6-5 and TRBJ2-3; D perhaps matches TRBD1 (6 bases). The ends were cut back, 6 bases at V and 0 bases at J, with 7 bases in the middle. This CDR3 comprises 13 residues. Germline assignment: CDR1 MNHEY and CDR2 SVGAGI. CDR3 protein: CASSGQSTDTQYF. DNA for the CDR3: TGTGCCAGCAGCGGACAGAGCACAGATACGCAGTATTTT.

The rearrangement links TRBV28 to TRBJ2-5; 8 nucleotides align to TRBD1. V lost 6 bases and J lost 6; bases outside the gene matches: 6. This CDR3 comprises 13 residues. Germline values: CDR1 MDHEN, CDR2 SYDVKM. CDR3 sequence (DNA): TGTGCCAGCAGCTCCCAGGGGGCAAAGACCCAGTACTTC. Its protein product is CASSSQGAKTQYF.

This clone came up once. The J gene is TRBJ2-7, the V gene TRBV4-1; TRBD1 matches 7 bases. CDR1 is MGHRA, CDR2 YSYEKL, per germline. The length of the CDR3 is 15 residues. V was pared by 4 bases and J by 4 bases, with 10 bases of the junction left unmatched. In DNA form, the CDR3 reads TGCGCCAGCAGCCCTACCGGGACAGCCTATTACGAGCAGTACTTC. The encoded protein is CASSPTGTAYYEQYF.

The rearrangement joins TRBV10-3 to TRBJ1-3; D unclear. Trimming took off 4 bases at V and 0 bases at J, with 7 bases between the two ends. The germline V gene encodes CDR1 ENHRY and CDR2 SYGVKD. The CDR3 length is 14 residues. The CDR3 coding sequence is TGTGCCATCAGTGTCGTGAGCTCTGGAAACACCATATATTTT. Translation: CAISVVSSGNTIYF.

The rearrangement links TRBV18 to TRBJ2-1; 8 bases are shared with TRBD2. V lost 4 bases, J lost 4 bases, and 9 bases stayed unmatched. Germline V gene sequence: CDR1 KGHSH, CDR2 LQKENI. This CDR3 is 16 amino acids long. CDR3 nucleotides: TGTGCCAGCTCACGTTCCCGGGGGGGCGTTTACAATGAGCAGTTCTTC. Translation: CASSRSRGGVYNEQFF.

The rearrangement links TRBV18 to TRBJ2-7, with D tentatively TRBD2 (5 bases). The CDR3 spans 13 residues. The V end lost 4 bases, the J end lost 7 bases, and 14 bases lay between the germline ends. Germline CDR1 KGHSH, CDR2 LQKENI. CDR3 residues: CASSLDRSGEQYF. The CDR3, as DNA: TGTGCCAGCTCACTAGACCGGTCGGGGGAGCAGTACTTC.

CDR3 residues: CASSPRQVYYEQYF. The CDR3, as DNA: TGTGCCAGCAGCCCCCGACAGGTTTACTACGAGCAGTACTTC. V usage is TRBV14 and J usage is TRBJ2-7; D possibly corresponds to TRBD1 (6 bases). Germline CDR1 reads SGHDN; CDR2 reads FVKESK. V was clipped by 4 bases and J by 3 bases, with 13 bases between them. The CDR3 consists of 14 residues.

V usage is TRBV7-2 and J usage is TRBJ1-1; TRBD1 is a possible D gene (5 bases). The germline CDR1 and CDR2 sequences are SGHTA and FQGNSA. The V end was cut by 4 bases, the J end by 0 bases, with 12 bases between. This CDR3 has 15 residues. The CDR3: CASSSEKGVNTEAFF. CDR3 DNA sequence: TGTGCCAGCAGCTCCGAGAAAGGGGTGAACACTGAAGCTTTCTTT.

The chain carries TRBV19 and TRBJ2-1, with 8 bases fitting TRBD1. Looked up from germline, CDR1 is LNHDA and CDR2 is SQIVND (reference sequence). The CDR3 loop spans 15 amino acids. V gave up 8 bases and J gave up 4 bases; unmatched junction bases: 10. The CDR3 sequence is CASQTGESGYNEQFF. The CDR3 bases are TGTGCCAGTCAGACAGGGGAGAGTGGGTACAATGAGCAGTTCTTC.

The chain has TRBV6-1 and TRBJ2-2, with D tentatively TRBD1 (5 bases). The CDR3 contains 14 residues. Germline CDR1 is MNHNS and CDR2 is SASEGT. V lost 2 bases, J lost 7 bases, and 11 bases lay in between. The chain's CDR3 is CASSEQGSGGELFF. In DNA, the CDR3 is TGTGCCAGCAGTGAACAGGGATCTGGCGGGGAGCTGTTTTTT.

The chain combines TRBV28 with TRBJ2-7; 8 nucleotides agree with TRBD1. With 7 bases clipped from V and 4 bases from J, the junction kept 12 bases outside the gene matches. The CDR3 has 15 residues. CDR1 MDHEN and CDR2 SYDVKM come from the germline V gene. The CDR3 reads CASTNPRGRLYEQYF. The CDR3 DNA reads as TGTGCCAGCACCAACCCCAGGGGGCGCTTGTACGAGCAGTACTTC.

This chain uses TRBV20-1 with TRBJ2-5; perhaps TRBD2 as D (6 bases). CDR1 and CDR2 (germline): DFQATT, SNEGSKA (reference sequence). This CDR3 comprises 11 residues. The V end lost 3 bases, the J end lost 9 bases, and 11 bases lay between the germline ends. CDR3 bases: TGCAGTGCTAGGGCTGGCGGGGCCCAGTACTTC. This gives the protein CSARAGGAQYF.

The rearrangement uses TRBV4-1 and TRBJ2-7; 14 bases align to TRBD2. Looked up from germline, CDR1 is MGHRA and CDR2 is YSYEKL. The CDR3 is made up of 18 amino acids. J lost 1 base, V lost 5 bases, and 10 bases had no gene match. The CDR3 protein is CASSKGTSGRDRSYEQYF. The CDR3 nucleotides read TGCGCCAGCAGCAAAGGGACTAGCGGGAGAGATAGGTCCTACGAGCAGTACTTC.

This clone came up a few times. The chain couples TRBV5-1 to TRBJ1-2; a weak D match, TRBD1 (6 bases). Germline V gene lookup returns CDR1 SGHRS and CDR2 YFSETQ. V was clipped by 4 bases and J by 8 bases, with 18 bases between them. The length of the CDR3 is 14 residues. CDR3 nucleotide sequence: TGCGCCAGCAGCCGCGAGGTTACAGGGTACGGCTACACCTTC. As protein: CASSREVTGYGYTF.

The chain links TRBV5-1 to TRBJ2-3; perhaps TRBD2 as D (6 bases). This CDR3 spans 13 amino acids. V was cut by 5 bases and J by 4 bases, with 11 bases left in between. The germline V gene encodes CDR1 SGHRS and CDR2 YFSETQ. In nucleotides, the CDR3 is TGCGCCAGCAGGTCGACTAGTTCAGATACGCAGTATTTT. Encoded protein: CASRSTSSDTQYF. Together with reference TRBV5-1 and TRBJ2-3, the CDR3 gives the full variable domain: KAGVTQTPRYLIKTRGQQVTLSCSPISGHRSVSWYQQTPGQGLQFLFEYFSETQRNKGNFPGRFSGRQFSNSRSEMNVSTLELGDSALYLCASRSTSSDTQYFGPGTRLTVL.

This clone was found a few times. The V and J genes are TRBV6-6 and TRBJ2-7; D gene ambiguous. The CDR3 has 14 residues. Germline-derived CDR1 and CDR2 are MNHNY and SVGAGI (reference sequence). The V end lost 0 bases, the J end lost 2 bases, and 8 bases lay between the germline ends. CDR3 bases: TGTGCCAGCAGTTACTCGGGCTCGGCCTACGAGCAGTACTTC. Its translation is CASSYSGSAYEQYF.

The V gene is TRBV2, the J gene TRBJ1-5, with 10 bases that match TRBD1. From germline, CDR1 is SNHLY and CDR2 FYNNEI. The CDR3 is 13 residues long. V lost 7 bases, J lost 5 bases, and 2 bases stayed unmatched. The DNA for the CDR3 is TGTGCCAGCACGGGACAGGGGTATCAGCCCCAGCATTTT. Amino acids: CASTGQGYQPQHF.

The CDR3 reads CASSRQRAPLTSGGSTDTQYF. As DNA, the CDR3 is TGTGCCAGCAGCCGGCAAAGGGCACCACTAACTAGCGGGGGGTCCACAGATACGCAGTATTTT. The chain couples TRBV4-2 to TRBJ2-3; TRBD2 matches at 12 bases. J lost 2 bases, V lost 4 bases, and 19 bases had no gene match. Germline-derived CDR1 and CDR2 are LGHNA and YNFKEQ. CDR3 length: 21 amino acids.

The chain has TRBV5-6 and TRBJ2-5; 10 bases match TRBD2. The germline V gene encodes CDR1 SGHDT and CDR2 YYEEEE. V shed 3 bases, J shed 3 bases, and the junction held 5 bases outside the gene matches. This CDR3 has 15 amino acids. The CDR3 DNA sequence: TGTGCCAGCAGCTCAGCAACTAGCGGGGAAGAGACCCAGTACTTC. Protein: CASSSATSGEETQYF.

The rearrangement links TRBV20-1 to TRBJ2-7; 8 bases map to TRBD1. The CDR3 sequence is 16 residues long. V lost 3 bases and J lost 0; bases outside the gene matches: 10. Germline CDR1 and CDR2: DFQATT and SNEGSKA (reference sequence). CDR3 region: CSASRPGQANSYEQYF. CDR3 bases: TGCAGTGCTAGTAGGCCGGGACAGGCAAACTCCTACGAGCAGTACTTC.

V and J are TRBV7-9 and TRBJ1-5; 8 bases match TRBD1. The CDR3 is 18 amino acids. The V and J ends lost 5 bases and 2 bases, in that order; junction bases with no gene match: 14. CDR1 is SEHNR, CDR2 FQNEAQ, per germline (reference sequence). CDR3 sequence: CASSATGTGIGGNQPQHF. CDR3 coding DNA: TGTGCCAGCAGCGCCACCGGGACAGGAATAGGTGGCAATCAGCCCCAGCATTTT.

This rearrangement joins TRBV3-1 (or the pseudogene TRBV3-2) to TRBJ1-5, with D perhaps matching TRBD1 (6 bases). This CDR3 has 14 residues. Germline CDR1 is LGHDT and CDR2 is YNNKEL (reference sequence). The germline V and J ends were trimmed by 1 base and 2 bases, with 6 bases remaining between them. The CDR3 region has the DNA TGTGCCAGCAGCCAAGGGACAGGCAATCAGCCCCAGCATTTT. It yields the protein CASSQGTGNQPQHF.

The chain combines TRBV11-2 with TRBJ2-1; 8 bases are a match to TRBD1. Germline CDR1 SGHAT, CDR2 FQNNGV. The CDR3 sequence is 15 residues long. The J segment lost 4 bases and the V segment lost 0 bases, leaving 2 bases of the junction unmatched. CDR3 region: CASSLDRGRYNEQFF. DNA for the CDR3: TGTGCCAGCAGCTTAGACAGGGGGCGTTACAATGAGCAGTTCTTC.

The V call is TRBV6-1, the J call TRBJ1-6, with 10 bases matching TRBD1. Unmatched junction bases numbered 9, after V lost 2 bases and J lost 8 bases. In germline, CDR1 is MNHNS, CDR2 SASEGT. CDR3 size: 17 residues. CDR3 sequence reads: CASSENTGQGRHSPLHF. The CDR3 bases are TGTGCCAGCAGTGAAAATACGGGACAGGGGAGGCATTCACCCCTCCACTTT.

The V gene is TRBV3-1 (or the pseudogene TRBV3-2), the J gene TRBJ2-3; D remains ambiguous. Germline CDR1 reads LGHDT; CDR2 reads YNNKEL (reference sequence). This CDR3 contains 13 residues. The V gene lost 0 bases and the J gene lost 8 bases, with 9 bases spanning the gap. In DNA, the CDR3 is TGTGCCAGCAGCCAAGATCGATCAGGTACGCAGTATTTT. This translates into CASSQDRSGTQYF.

The sample holds one count of this clone. The genes are TRBV5-6 and TRBJ2-2; TRBD1 is a possible D gene (5 bases). Germline V gene lookup returns CDR1 SGHDT and CDR2 YYEEEE. This CDR3 has 18 residues. V gave up 5 bases and J gave up 4 bases, with 24 bases separating them. The CDR3 reads CASSSPTGEYYGTGELFF. CDR3 coding DNA: TGTGCCAGCAGTTCCCCAACAGGAGAGTATTACGGCACCGGGGAGCTGTTTTTT.

V and J are TRBV9 and TRBJ2-7; 8 bases map to TRBD1. The germline V gene has CDR1 SGDLS and CDR2 YYNGEE. After removal of 0 bases from V and 4 bases from J, the junction contained 6 bases not matched to a gene. This CDR3 is built from 15 residues. For the CDR3, the DNA is TGTGCCAGCAGCGTAGATGGACAGGGTTTTTACGAGCAGTACTTC. Its protein is CASSVDGQGFYEQYF.